This TCR beta chain was recorded in a study of T cell responses to AZD1222 COVID-19 vaccine. The method was immunoSEQ multiplex PCR; TCRdb's version includes in-frame clones alone and lacks a portion of them. This sample has roughly 150,000 clones, with roughly 92% found just once. Per the germline V gene, CDR1 is SGHRS and CDR2 is YFSETQ. V lost 0 bases to trimming and J lost 4 bases, with 14 bases between them. The CDR3 is 15 residues long. This TCR was sampled from an adult in good health. Sequenced material: peripheral blood, taken on day 0 of AZD1222 vaccination. The chain recombines TRBV5-1 with TRBJ2-7; D is uncertain. In DNA form, the CDR3 reads TGCGCCAGCAGCTTGGAGCAGGCTCCCACGTACGAGCAGTACTTC. This gives the protein CASSLEQAPTYEQYF.